The 12 T cell receptor beta chains listed next were all sequenced from one sample in a study of CD8+CD57+ T cells in acquired aplastic anemia. TCR beta VDJ and CDR3 profiles were obtained from a genomic DNA template. TCRdb used MiXCR to reprocess the reads, holding one entry per CDR3 protein. The sample has around 220,000 distinct CDR3 sequences; roughly 50% are singletons. Patients chosen for sequencing had shown CD8+CD57+ cell expansion by flow cytometry. The sequenced material came from sorted CD4+, CD8+, or CD8+CD57+ T cells (not recorded which) from PBMCs. All receptors come from a human donor with aplastic anemia.

A word on this clonotype: One end of the junction does not line up with germline, which may come from a read error. This chain links TRBV5-1 with TRBJ2-3, with D unclear. This CDR3 spans 15 amino acids. Germline V gene lookup returns CDR1 SGHRS and CDR2 YFSETQ. This CDR3 reads CASSSAPGNTDTQYF. The CDR3 DNA reads TGTGCCAGCAGCAGCGCCCCTGGAAACACAGATACGCAGTATTTT.

The rearrangement uses TRBV7-2 and TRBJ1-5, with D tentatively TRBD1 (5 bases). This CDR3 spans 14 amino acids. V was shortened by 5 bases and J by 2 bases, with 10 bases between the two germline ends. Germline V CDR1 and CDR2: SGHTA, FQGNSA. CDR3 protein: CASSHTGGNQPQHF. CDR3 DNA sequence: TGTGCCAGCAGCCACACAGGAGGCAATCAGCCCCAGCATTTT.

In regard to this clonotype: One junction end does not reproduce the germline sequence, and a read error may be involved. The chain uses TRBV5-1 and TRBJ1-6, with 10 bases fitting TRBD1. Looked up from germline, CDR1 is SGHRS and CDR2 is YFSETQ. The CDR3 is made up of 14 amino acids. The CDR3 spells CAGSRDRGNSPLHF. Written as DNA, the CDR3 is TGCGCCGGCAGCAGGGACAGGGGTAATTCACCCCTCCACTTT.

This chain joins TRBV7-2 and TRBJ1-5; TRBD1 aligns across 9 bases. V was pared by 1 base and J by 6 bases, with 4 bases of the junction left unmatched. CDR3 size: 15 residues. Per the germline V gene, CDR1 is SGHTA and CDR2 is FQGNSA. The DNA for the CDR3 is TGTGCCAGCAGCTTAGGGACAGGGGAGGGTCAGCCCCAGCATTTT. Its translation is CASSLGTGEGQPQHF.

This clonotype was detected ten times or more. The V call is TRBV7-9, the J call TRBJ2-2; 7 bases are a match to TRBD1. This CDR3 has 14 residues. Per germline, CDR1 SEHNR and CDR2 FQNEAQ (reference sequence). Trimming removed 6 bases from V and 3 bases from J; junction bases left unmatched: 4. Here the CDR3 reads CASSLTGDTGELFF. DNA for the CDR3: TGTGCCAGCAGTCTCACAGGGGACACCGGGGAGCTGTTTTTT.

This chain connects TRBV29-1 to TRBJ2-5, with D perhaps TRBD1 (6 bases). The length of the CDR3 is 14 residues. The germline gives CDR1 SQVTM, CDR2 ANQGSEA. V was trimmed by 6 bases and J by 1 base, leaving 15 bases between them. The chain's CDR3 is CSVGRQATQETQYF. Written as DNA, the CDR3 is TGCAGCGTAGGCAGACAGGCGACCCAAGAGACCCAGTACTTC.

V is TRBV7-9 and J is TRBJ2-2; D gene ambiguous. The CDR3 has 16 residues. Germline CDR1 is SEHNR and CDR2 is FQNEAQ (reference sequence). Trimming stripped 5 bases from V and 0 bases from J, with 13 bases between. CDR3 residues: CASSTSRISNTGELFF. In DNA form, the CDR3 reads TGTGCCAGCAGCACGTCGAGGATCTCGAACACCGGGGAGCTGTTTTTT.

The V gene is TRBV29-1, the J gene TRBJ2-2, with 8 bases that match TRBD1. The V gene's germline CDR1 is SQVTM and CDR2 ANQGSEA. V shed 6 bases, J shed 4 bases, and the junction held 10 bases outside the gene matches. This CDR3 comprises 15 residues. CDR3 sequence reads: CSVQGVGGGTGELFF. The CDR3 DNA is TGCAGCGTACAGGGGGTTGGGGGAGGCACCGGGGAGCTGTTTTTT.

This clonotype turned up a few times. The chain links TRBV10-3 to TRBJ2-7, with 10 positions matching TRBD1. CDR1 and CDR2 from the germline V gene are ENHRY and SYGVKD. V was clipped by 8 bases and J by 6 bases; unmatched bases: 4. The CDR3 runs to 12 residues. The CDR3 region has the DNA TGTGCCATCGGGACAGGGGATAGCGAGCAGTACTTC. This encodes CAIGTGDSEQYF.

The gene calls are TRBV7-9 and TRBJ2-3; weak D call: TRBD1 (6 bases). The CDR3 contains 14 residues. The V end lost 5 bases, the J end lost 2 bases, and 11 bases lay between the germline ends. Germline CDR1 SEHNR, CDR2 FQNEAQ (reference sequence). DNA for the CDR3: TGTGCCAGCAGCCTGGACAGTTTCACAGATACGCAGTATTTT. As protein: CASSLDSFTDTQYF.

The rearrangement uses TRBV12-3 or TRBV12-4 and TRBJ2-7; TRBD2 aligns across 9 bases. V dropped 3 bases and J dropped 4; count of bases not matched to a gene: 1. The CDR3 sequence is 13 residues long. The CDR3 spells CASSFLAGYEQYF. CDR3 bases: TGTGCCAGCAGTTTCCTAGCGGGGTACGAGCAGTACTTC.

V and J are TRBV28 and TRBJ1-2, with TRBD1 as a possible D gene (5 bases). Germline loops: CDR1 MDHEN, CDR2 SYDVKM. The CDR3 length is 17 residues. Trimming stripped 8 bases from V and 5 bases from J, with 27 bases between. The CDR3 DNA follows: TGTGCCAGCCTTGGGAGTTTATCGAGGGGACGGGCTTATGGCTACACCTTC. Translation: CASLGSLSRGRAYGYTF.